The present T cell receptor (beta chain) was sequenced within a study of tissue T cells after allogeneic stem cell transplantation. CDR3 sequences, V/J genes, frequencies and template counts came from survey-depth TCRbeta sequencing. Assay: immunoSEQ multiplex PCR; the TCRdb copy retains only in-frame clones and omits some. The top ten hold 21% of the sample, which has thousands of clones, roughly three fifths seen once. This clone is medium-sized. With 3 bases clipped from V and 5 bases from J, the junction kept 6 bases outside the gene matches. In germline, CDR1 is ENHRY, CDR2 SYGVKD. This CDR3 has 14 residues.

This sequence was found in a male donor aged 60 or over with lung cancer. This sample comprised tissue from the jejunum, obtained at autopsy. The J gene is TRBJ1-1, the V gene TRBV10-3, with 7 positions matching TRBD1. The CDR3 reads CAISDRQGYTEAFF. Written as DNA, the CDR3 is TGTGCCATCAGTGACCGACAGGGCTATACTGAAGCTTTCTTT.